This T cell receptor beta chain was found in a study of blood T cell repertoires in COVID-19. For the study at large: Acute and convalescent COVID-19 specimens originated in the United States, Italy and Spain. In each case, the material was cDNA or gDNA derived from T cells, B-cell-depleted T cells, or PBMCs.

Repertoires were generated with immunoSEQ multiplex PCR, while TCRdb's copy carries only in-frame clones and drops some. The table lists 150,000 to 200,000 clones, 86% of them singletons. On this clone: This same CDR3 is encoded by further DNA sequences in the sample.

Germline CDR1 and CDR2: SGHTA and FQGTGA. Trimming removed 2 bases from V and 4 bases from J, with 5 bases in between. The CDR3 has 13 amino acids. This chain links TRBV7-3 with TRBJ2-2; no clear D. The origin of this receptor is a man in his fifties or sixties with active or convalescent COVID-19. Sequencing was performed on peripheral blood. CDR3 bases: TGTGCCAGCAGCTTACTGAGCACCGGGGAGCTGTTTTTT. Translating it yields CASSLLSTGELFF.